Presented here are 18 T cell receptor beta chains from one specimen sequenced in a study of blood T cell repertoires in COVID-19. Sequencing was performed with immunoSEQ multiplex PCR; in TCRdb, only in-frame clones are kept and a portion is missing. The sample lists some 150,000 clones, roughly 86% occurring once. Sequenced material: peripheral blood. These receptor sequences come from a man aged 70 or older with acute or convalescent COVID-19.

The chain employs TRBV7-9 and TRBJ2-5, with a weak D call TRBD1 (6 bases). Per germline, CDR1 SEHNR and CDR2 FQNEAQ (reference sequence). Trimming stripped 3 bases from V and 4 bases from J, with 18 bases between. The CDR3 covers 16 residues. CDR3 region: CASSFGGRRVGETQYF. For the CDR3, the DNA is TGTGCCAGCAGCTTTGGGGGCCGCAGGGTTGGAGAGACCCAGTACTTC.

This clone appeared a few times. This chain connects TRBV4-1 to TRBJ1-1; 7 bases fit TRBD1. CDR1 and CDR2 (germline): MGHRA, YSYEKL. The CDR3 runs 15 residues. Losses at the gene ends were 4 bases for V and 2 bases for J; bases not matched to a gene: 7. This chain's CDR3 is CASSPPDRANTEAFF. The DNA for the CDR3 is TGCGCCAGCAGCCCTCCCGACAGGGCTAACACTGAAGCTTTCTTT.

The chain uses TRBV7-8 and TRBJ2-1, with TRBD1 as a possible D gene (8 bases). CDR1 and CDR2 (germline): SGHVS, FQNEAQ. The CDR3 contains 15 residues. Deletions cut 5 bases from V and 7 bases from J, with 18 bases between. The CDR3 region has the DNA TGTGCCAGCAGCCAGGGGGCCGGGGGGTATAATGAGCAGTTCTTC. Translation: CASSQGAGGYNEQFF.

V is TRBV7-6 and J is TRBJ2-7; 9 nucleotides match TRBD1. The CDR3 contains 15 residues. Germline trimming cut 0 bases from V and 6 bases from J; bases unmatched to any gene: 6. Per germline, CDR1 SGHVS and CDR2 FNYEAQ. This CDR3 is CASSLAGTGLSEQYF. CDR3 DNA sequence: TGTGCCAGCAGCTTAGCCGGGACAGGGCTTTCCGAGCAGTACTTC.

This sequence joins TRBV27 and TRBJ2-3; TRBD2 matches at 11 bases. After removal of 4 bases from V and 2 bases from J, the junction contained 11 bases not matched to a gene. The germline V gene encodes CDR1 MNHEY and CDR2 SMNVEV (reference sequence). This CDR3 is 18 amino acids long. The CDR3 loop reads CASSSKLLAGGYTDTQYF. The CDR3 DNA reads TGTGCCAGCAGTTCCAAACTATTAGCGGGGGGGTACACAGATACGCAGTATTTT.

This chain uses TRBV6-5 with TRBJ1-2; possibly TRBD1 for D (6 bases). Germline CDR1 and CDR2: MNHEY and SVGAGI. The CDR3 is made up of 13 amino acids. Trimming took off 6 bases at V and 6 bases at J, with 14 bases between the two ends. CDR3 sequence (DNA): TGTGCCAGCAGCCTCGGGGGGGCCGATGGCTACACCTTC. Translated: CASSLGGADGYTF.

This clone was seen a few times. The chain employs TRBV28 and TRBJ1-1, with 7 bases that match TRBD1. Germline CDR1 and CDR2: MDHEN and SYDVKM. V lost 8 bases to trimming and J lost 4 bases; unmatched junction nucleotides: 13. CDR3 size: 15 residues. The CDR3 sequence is CASGAGGGASTEAFF. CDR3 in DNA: TGTGCCAGCGGAGCGGGAGGGGGCGCGAGCACTGAAGCTTTCTTT. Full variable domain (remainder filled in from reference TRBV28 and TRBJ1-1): DVKVTQSSRYLVKRTGEKVFLECVQDMDHENMFWYRQDPGLGLRLIYFSYDVKMKEKGDIPEGYSVSREKKERFSLILESASTNQTSMYLCASGAGGGASTEAFFGQGTRLTVV.

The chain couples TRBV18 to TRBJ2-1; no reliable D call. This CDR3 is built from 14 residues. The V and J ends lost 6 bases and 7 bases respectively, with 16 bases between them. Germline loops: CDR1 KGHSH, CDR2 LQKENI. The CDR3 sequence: CASSRTLDRNEQFF. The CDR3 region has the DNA TGTGCCAGCTCCCGAACCCTAGATCGAAATGAGCAGTTCTTC.

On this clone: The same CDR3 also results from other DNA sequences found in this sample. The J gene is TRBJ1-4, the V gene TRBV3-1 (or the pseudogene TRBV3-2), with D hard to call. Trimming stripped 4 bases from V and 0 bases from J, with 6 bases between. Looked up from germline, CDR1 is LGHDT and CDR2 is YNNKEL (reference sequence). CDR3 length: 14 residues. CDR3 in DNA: TGTGCCAGCAGCCCCAGTGCAACTAATGAAAAACTGTTTTTT. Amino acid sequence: CASSPSATNEKLFF.

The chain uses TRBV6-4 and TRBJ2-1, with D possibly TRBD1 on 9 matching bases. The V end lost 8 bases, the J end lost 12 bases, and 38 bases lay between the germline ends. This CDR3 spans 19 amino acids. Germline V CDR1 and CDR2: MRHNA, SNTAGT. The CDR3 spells CASGYPGQGTSGNGRGQFF. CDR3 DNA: TGTGCCAGCGGGTATCCGGGACAGGGTACTAGCGGCAATGGGAGGGGGCAGTTCTTC.

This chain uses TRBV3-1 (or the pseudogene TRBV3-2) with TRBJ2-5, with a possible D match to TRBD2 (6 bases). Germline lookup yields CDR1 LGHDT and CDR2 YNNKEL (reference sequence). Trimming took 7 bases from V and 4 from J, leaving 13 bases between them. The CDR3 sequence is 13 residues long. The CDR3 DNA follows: TGTGCCAGCACCTCGGGACTCGGAGAGACCCAGTACTTC. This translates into CASTSGLGETQYF.

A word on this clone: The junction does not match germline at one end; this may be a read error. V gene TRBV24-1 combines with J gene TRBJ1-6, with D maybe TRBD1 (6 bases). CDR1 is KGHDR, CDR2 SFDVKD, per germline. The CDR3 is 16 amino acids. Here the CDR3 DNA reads TGTGCCCCCAGCTGGTTCAGGGGTCATAACGGATCACCCCTCCACTTT. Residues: CAPSWFRGHNGSPLHF.

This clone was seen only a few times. The CDR3 DNA is TGTGCCAGCTCACCAATAGAAGAGACCCAGTACTTC. It specifies CASSPIEETQYF. This rearrangement joins TRBV18 to TRBJ2-5; D gene unclear. Germline V gene lookup returns CDR1 KGHSH and CDR2 LQKENI. V shed 2 bases and J shed 3 bases, with 4 bases lying between them. The CDR3 is 12 amino acids.

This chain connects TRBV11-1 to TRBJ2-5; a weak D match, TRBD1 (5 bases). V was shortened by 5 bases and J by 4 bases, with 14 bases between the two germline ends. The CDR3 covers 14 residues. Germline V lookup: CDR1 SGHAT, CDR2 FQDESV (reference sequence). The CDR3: CASSPTVWGETQYF. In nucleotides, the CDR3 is TGTGCCAGCAGCCCGACAGTCTGGGGAGAGACCCAGTACTTC.

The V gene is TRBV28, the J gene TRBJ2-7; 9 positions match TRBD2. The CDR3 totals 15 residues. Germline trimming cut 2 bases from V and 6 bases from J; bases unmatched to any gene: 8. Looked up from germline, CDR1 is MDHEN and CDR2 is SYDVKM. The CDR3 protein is CASSLVYPAGGEQYF. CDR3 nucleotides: TGTGCCAGCAGTTTAGTCTATCCAGCGGGAGGCGAGCAGTACTTC.

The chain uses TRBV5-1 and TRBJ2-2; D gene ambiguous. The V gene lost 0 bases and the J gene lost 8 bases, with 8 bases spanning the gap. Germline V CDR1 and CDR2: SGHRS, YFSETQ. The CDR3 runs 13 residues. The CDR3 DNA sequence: TGCGCCAGCAGCTTGGATTATGTGGGGGAGCTGTTTTTT. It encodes CASSLDYVGELFF.

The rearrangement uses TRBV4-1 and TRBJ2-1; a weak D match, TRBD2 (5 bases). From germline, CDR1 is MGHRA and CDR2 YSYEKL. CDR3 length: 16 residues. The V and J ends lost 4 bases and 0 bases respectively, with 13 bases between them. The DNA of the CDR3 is TGCGCCAGCAGCCCGCTGGGGAGAACCTCCTACAATGAGCAGTTCTTC. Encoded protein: CASSPLGRTSYNEQFF.

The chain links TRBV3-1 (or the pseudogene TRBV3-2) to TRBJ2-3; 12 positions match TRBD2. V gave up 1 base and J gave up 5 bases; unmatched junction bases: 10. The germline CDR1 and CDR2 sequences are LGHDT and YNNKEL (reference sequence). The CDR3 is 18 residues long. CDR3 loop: CASSQVALAGGGRDTQYF. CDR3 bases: TGTGCCAGCAGCCAAGTGGCCCTAGCGGGGGGGGGTCGAGATACGCAGTATTTT.